The clone carrying this T cell receptor (beta chain) occurred many times. TCRdb used MiXCR to reprocess the reads, holding one entry per CDR3 protein. The repertoire has 270,000 or so distinct CDR3 sequences, over 15% of them found once; the top ten carry around 43%. Looked up from germline, CDR1 is MDHEN and CDR2 is SYDVKM. Trimming took 7 bases from V and 3 from J; bases not matched to a gene: 11. This CDR3 contains 16 residues. This sample is drawn from a study of T cell repertoires in cytomegalovirus infection. The chain employs TRBV28 and TRBJ1-1, with 10 nucleotides matching TRBD1. Sequencing was performed on CD8+ T cells from PBMCs. The sequence was obtained from a human donor in good health (CMV status not recorded). Some clones in this sample may be carry-over from other donors' samples. The CDR3: CASTDRDRGLDTEAFF. Written as DNA, the CDR3 is TGTGCCAGCACAGACCGGGACAGGGGATTGGACACTGAAGCTTTCTTT.